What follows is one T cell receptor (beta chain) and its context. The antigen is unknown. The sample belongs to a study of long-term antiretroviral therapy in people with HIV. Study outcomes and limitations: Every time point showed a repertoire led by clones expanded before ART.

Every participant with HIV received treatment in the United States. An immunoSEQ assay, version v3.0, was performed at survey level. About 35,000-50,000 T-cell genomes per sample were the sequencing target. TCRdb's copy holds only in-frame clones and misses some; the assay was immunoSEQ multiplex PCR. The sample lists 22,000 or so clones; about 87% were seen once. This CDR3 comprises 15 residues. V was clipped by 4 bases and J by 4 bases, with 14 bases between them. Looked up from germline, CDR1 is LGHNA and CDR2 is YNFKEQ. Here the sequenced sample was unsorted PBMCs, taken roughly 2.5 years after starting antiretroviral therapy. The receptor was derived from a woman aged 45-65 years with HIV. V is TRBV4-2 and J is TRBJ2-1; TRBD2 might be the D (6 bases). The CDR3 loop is CASSRGYSGYNEQFF. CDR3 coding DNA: TGTGCCAGCAGCCGAGGATACAGCGGGTACAATGAGCAGTTCTTC.